This T cell receptor beta chain emerged from a study of cytomegalovirus exposure and HLA in healthy donors. PCR amplification relied on 60 Vbeta primers (plus 13 Jbeta primers). TCRdb's table, derived via immunoSEQ multiplex PCR, lists solely in-frame clones and lacks some. This sample's table has more than 95,000 clones. The CDR3 is made up of 14 amino acids. V dropped 2 bases and J dropped 7 bases, with 15 bases sitting between them. Germline V gene sequence: CDR1 SGHRS, CDR2 YFSETQ. The specimen sequenced was PBMCs. The clonotype originates from a man aged 40-50 years in good health and CMV-seronegative. The J gene is TRBJ1-1, the V gene TRBV5-1; TRBD1 might be the D (5 bases). CDR3 sequence (DNA): TGCGCCAGCAGCTTCGGGGGAGAGTGGGTTGAAGCTTTCTTT. It is translated as CASSFGGEWVEAFF.